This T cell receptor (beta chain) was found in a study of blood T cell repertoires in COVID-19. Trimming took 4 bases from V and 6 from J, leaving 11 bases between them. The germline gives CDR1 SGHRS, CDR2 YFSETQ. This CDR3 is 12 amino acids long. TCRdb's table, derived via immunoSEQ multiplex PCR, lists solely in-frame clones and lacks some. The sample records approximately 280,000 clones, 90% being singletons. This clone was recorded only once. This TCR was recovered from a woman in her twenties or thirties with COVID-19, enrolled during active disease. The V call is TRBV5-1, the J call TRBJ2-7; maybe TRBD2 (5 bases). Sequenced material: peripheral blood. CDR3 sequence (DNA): TGCGCCAGCAGCCTGCGTGCGGGCGAGCAGTACTTC. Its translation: CASSLRAGEQYF.